The present T cell receptor (beta chain) was sequenced within a study of blood T cell repertoires in COVID-19. Study summary: Samples representing acute and convalescent COVID-19 were sourced from the United States, Italy and Spain. PBMCs, B-cell-depleted T cells, or T cells provided the cDNA or gDNA that made up the material.

V lost 0 bases to trimming and J lost 2 bases, with 14 bases between them. The CDR3 is made up of 16 amino acids. The germline gives CDR1 SGHDT, CDR2 YYEEEE. This clone was detected once. Authors' methods: Estimates of nucleated cell counts were drawn from the amplification of reference gene primers. Here immunoSEQ multiplex PCR was the method, and the copy in TCRdb shows in-frame clones only, minus some. That table supplies the V and J calls and clone size; D and trimming were determined from the DNA. The sample lists under 60,000 clones, about 90% occurring once. This sequence joins TRBV5-6 and TRBJ1-1, with D hard to call. The receptor was isolated from a human donor in a cohort sampled during active COVID-19. Material: peripheral blood. For the CDR3, the DNA is TGTGCCAGCAGCTTGGGGTTTAGCGGCGGTAACACTGAAGCTTTCTTT. It yields the protein CASSLGFSGGNTEAFF.